These 8 T cell receptor beta chains were all obtained from the same sample, sequenced in a study of T-cell reconstitution after alpha-beta-depleted transplantation in children. This sample's TCRbeta library carried unique molecular identifier barcodes. TCRdb re-called the PCR reads through MiXCR, storing one row per CDR3 protein. The sample comprises hundreds of thousands of distinct CDR3 sequences, around 13% of which are singletons, and around 6% rests with the top ten. Sequenced here: PBMCs from the stem cell graft donor, sampled from the stem cell graft. The receptor set was obtained from a human donor who donated a stem cell graft to a child with combined immunodeficiency.

This clonotype was detected only a few times. This chain connects TRBV7-2 to TRBJ2-5; 13 bases line up with TRBD2. This CDR3 is built from 15 residues. V dropped 4 bases and J dropped 6; count of bases not matched to a gene: 5. The germline CDR1 and CDR2 sequences are SGHTA and FQGNSA. The CDR3 here is CASSSRTSGSQTQYF. DNA of the CDR3: TGTGCCAGCAGCTCTCGGACTAGCGGGAGTCAGACCCAGTACTTC.

This chain uses TRBV5-1 with TRBJ2-7; TRBD2 might be the D (5 bases). CDR3 length: 11 amino acids. V gave up 7 bases and J gave up 5 bases, with 10 bases separating them. From germline, CDR1 is SGHRS and CDR2 YFSETQ. The CDR3 region is CASDLGDEQYF. The CDR3 coding sequence is TGCGCCAGCGACCTGGGAGACGAGCAGTACTTC.

CDR3 nucleotides: TGTGCCAGCAGCTTCACAGGGGGAGGGTTTGAAAAACTGTTTTTT. Its protein product is CASSFTGGGFEKLFF. The chain has TRBV7-8 and TRBJ1-4, with 8 bases identical to TRBD1. V shed 3 bases, J shed 7 bases, and the junction held 7 bases outside the gene matches. Germline CDR1 and CDR2: SGHVS and FQNEAQ. The CDR3 consists of 15 residues.

This clonotype appeared a few times. The chain employs TRBV3-1 and TRBJ2-3, with D possibly called TRBD1 or TRBD2 (6 bases each). This CDR3 has 15 residues. Germline V gives CDR1 LGHDT, CDR2 YNNKEL (reference sequence). Trimming took off 7 bases at V and 4 bases at J, with 18 bases between the two ends. The CDR3 DNA reads TGTGCCAGCACGAGCCGAGGGGGGAGGCCAGATACGCAGTATTTT. Amino acids: CASTSRGGRPDTQYF.

This clonotype was counted at least ten times. This chain connects TRBV6-1 to TRBJ1-5; D possibly corresponds to TRBD1 (6 bases). This CDR3 region has 16 residues. Per germline, CDR1 MNHNS and CDR2 SASEGT. Trimming shortened V by 6 bases and J by 0 bases, and 15 bases separated the two germline ends. In nucleotides, the CDR3 is TGTGCCAGCAGGCCATCGACAGGTTATAGCAATCAGCCCCAGCATTTT. Its translation is CASRPSTGYSNQPQHF.

V is TRBV29-1 and J is TRBJ2-3; unclear D gene. V was shortened by 3 bases and J by 2 bases, with 9 bases between the two germline ends. CDR1 is SQVTM and CDR2 is ANQGSEA in the germline V gene. This CDR3 region has 13 residues. CDR3 bases: TGCAGCGTTGATGAGGAGTACACAGATACGCAGTATTTT. Residues: CSVDEEYTDTQYF.

This clonotype has a handful of counts. The chain couples TRBV12-3 or TRBV12-4 to TRBJ2-5, with no clear D. The V end lost 10 bases, the J end lost 5 bases, and 14 bases lay between the germline ends. The CDR3 is 12 amino acids. The CDR3 region is CATSESGETQYF. The CDR3 nucleotides are TGTGCCACCTCAGAATCTGGGGAGACCCAGTACTTC.

This clonotype was found a few times. The V and J genes are TRBV6-2 or TRBV6-3 and TRBJ1-6, with D perhaps TRBD1 (6 bases). CDR1 is MNHEY and CDR2 is SVGEGT in the germline V gene. CDR3 length: 17 residues. Trimming cost V 4 bases and J 3 bases, with 16 bases left between them. The DNA for the CDR3 is TGTGCCAGCAGTTCCTCGACAGGCGAAGGCTATAATTCACCCCTCCACTTT. Its protein is CASSSSTGEGYNSPLHF.